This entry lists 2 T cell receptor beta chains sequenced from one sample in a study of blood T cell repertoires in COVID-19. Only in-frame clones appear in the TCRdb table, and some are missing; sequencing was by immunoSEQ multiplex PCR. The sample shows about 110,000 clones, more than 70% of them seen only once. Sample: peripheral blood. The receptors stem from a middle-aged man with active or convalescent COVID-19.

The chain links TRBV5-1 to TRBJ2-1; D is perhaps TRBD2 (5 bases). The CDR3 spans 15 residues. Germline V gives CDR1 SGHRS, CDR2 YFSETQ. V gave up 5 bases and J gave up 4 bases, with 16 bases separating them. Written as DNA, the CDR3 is TGCGCCAGCAGTAATAGATTCGGGGTATACAATGAGCAGTTCTTC. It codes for CASSNRFGVYNEQFF.

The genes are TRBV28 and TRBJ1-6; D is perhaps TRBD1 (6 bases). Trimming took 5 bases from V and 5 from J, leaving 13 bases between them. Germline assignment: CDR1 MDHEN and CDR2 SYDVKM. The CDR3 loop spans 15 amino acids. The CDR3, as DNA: TGTGCCAGCAGTACACAGGGCAGGGATAATTCACCCCTCCACTTT. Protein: CASSTQGRDNSPLHF.